The clone carrying this T cell receptor beta chain was detected a few times. Every subset's genomic DNA went evenly onto several immunoSEQ plates. The protocol was immunoSEQ multiplex PCR, while the TCRdb copy is restricted to in-frame clones and leaves out a portion. The sample has about 470,000 clones, about four fifths seen once. Germline loops: CDR1 SNHLY, CDR2 FYNNEI. Trimming removed 6 bases from V and 2 bases from J, with 14 bases in between. The CDR3 has 15 amino acids. The data belong to a study of shared clonotypes between healthy human individuals. This chain connects TRBV2 to TRBJ1-5; tentative D call: TRBD1 (5 bases). The TCR was taken from a woman in her forties in good health. Some clones in this sample may be carry-over from other donors' samples. The sequencing sample was made of PBMCs. DNA for the CDR3: TGTGCCAGCAGCTGGACAAGGGCAGGCAATCAGCCCCAGCATTTT. It encodes CASSWTRAGNQPQHF.